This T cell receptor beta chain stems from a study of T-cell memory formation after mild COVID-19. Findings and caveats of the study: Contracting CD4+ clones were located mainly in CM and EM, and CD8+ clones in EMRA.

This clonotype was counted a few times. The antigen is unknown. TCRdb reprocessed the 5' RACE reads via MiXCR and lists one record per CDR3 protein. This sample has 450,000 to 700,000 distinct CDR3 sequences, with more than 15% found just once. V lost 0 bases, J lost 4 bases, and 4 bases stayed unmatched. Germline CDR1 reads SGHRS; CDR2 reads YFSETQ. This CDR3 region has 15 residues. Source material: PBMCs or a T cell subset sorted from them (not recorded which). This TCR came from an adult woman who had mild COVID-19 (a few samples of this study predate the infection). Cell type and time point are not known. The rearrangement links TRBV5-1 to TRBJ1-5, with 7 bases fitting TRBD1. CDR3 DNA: TGCGCCAGCAGCTTGGGGGGACAGCAAAATCAGCCCCAGCATTTT. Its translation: CASSLGGQQNQPQHF.